This paragraph covers one TCR beta chain sequence. What it binds is not known. The ends lost 4 bases at V and 2 bases at J; junction bases unmatched: 11. The CDR3 loop spans 16 amino acids. Germline V gene sequence: CDR1 SGHNT, CDR2 YYREEE (reference sequence). The data were taken from a study of shared clonotypes between healthy human individuals. Whole-study results and caveats: All-four-donor shared clonotypes had higher generation probabilities than non-shared clonotypes did.

The repertoire was sequenced with immunoSEQ multiplex PCR; TCRdb's copy has only in-frame clones and lacks some. The profile shows approximately 2.3 million clones, over 90% of them singletons. Sequences were obtained from naive CD4+ T cells from PBMCs. The subset denotes: CD45RA+ positively selected. The receptor was isolated from a man in his late teens or twenties in good health. Some clones in this sample may be carry-over from other donors' samples. V gene TRBV5-4 combines with J gene TRBJ2-7, with 8 bases fitting TRBD2. The CDR3 DNA follows: TGTGCCAGCAGCCCCCGTAAGCGGGAGAGAACCTACGAGCAGTACTTC. It translates to CASSPRKRERTYEQYF.